This T cell receptor beta chain comes out of a study of post-analysis software for immune sequencing data. Across the study: As for disease course, relapsing-remitting, secondary progressive and progressive-relapsing multiple sclerosis were all included. General study findings and limits: Patients showed TRBV5-6, TRBV5-1 and TRBV20-1 among 4 or 5 TRBV segments more frequent than in controls. Compared against controls, patients with multiple sclerosis displayed significantly lower normalized Chao1 diversity.

The CDR3 extends over 10 amino acids. Trimming stripped 1 base from V and 7 bases from J, with 4 bases between. CDR1 is DFQATT, CDR2 SNEGSKA, per germline (reference sequence). In regard to this clonotype: The antigen is unknown.

Tagging with unique molecular identifiers was a feature of the TCR beta cDNA libraries. TCRdb called the PCR reads again in MiXCR, with one record for every CDR3 protein. The sample consists of approximately 660,000 distinct CDR3 sequences, 55% to 60% of them appearing once. Sequencing was performed on blood. The chain combines TRBV20-1 with TRBJ1-1, with D uncertain. The sequence came from a girl aged 2 to 9 with multiple sclerosis. Here the CDR3 reads CSARGVEAFF. The CDR3 DNA is TGCAGTGCTAGAGGGGTTGAAGCTTTCTTT.